Below, one TCR beta chain is given with its context. With V trimmed by 1 base and J by 5 bases, 10 bases remained unmatched. CDR1 and CDR2 (germline): SGHNT, YENEEA. The CDR3 runs 17 residues. The record originates from a study of blood T cell repertoires in COVID-19. For the study at large: Acute-phase and convalescent COVID-19 samples originated in the United States, Italy and Spain. Nucleic acid was either cDNA or gDNA, and it came from T cells, B-cell-depleted T cells, or PBMCs.

Per the authors' pipeline: Amplification of reference gene primers was used by the study to estimate nucleated cell counts. Data came from immunoSEQ multiplex PCR; TCRdb stores just in-frame clones and leaves some out. D and trimming were read from the DNA, whereas the V and J calls and clone size are those reported in that table. Here the sample spans some 91,000 clones, around four fifths being singletons. This receptor was obtained from a human donor in a cohort sampled during active COVID-19. The chain recombines TRBV11-3 with TRBJ2-2, with TRBD1 matching over 7 bases. The sequenced material came from peripheral blood. The CDR3 protein is CASSLGPWTGRTGELFF. CDR3 in DNA: TGTGCCAGCAGCTTAGGGCCGTGGACAGGACGGACCGGGGAGCTGTTTTTT.